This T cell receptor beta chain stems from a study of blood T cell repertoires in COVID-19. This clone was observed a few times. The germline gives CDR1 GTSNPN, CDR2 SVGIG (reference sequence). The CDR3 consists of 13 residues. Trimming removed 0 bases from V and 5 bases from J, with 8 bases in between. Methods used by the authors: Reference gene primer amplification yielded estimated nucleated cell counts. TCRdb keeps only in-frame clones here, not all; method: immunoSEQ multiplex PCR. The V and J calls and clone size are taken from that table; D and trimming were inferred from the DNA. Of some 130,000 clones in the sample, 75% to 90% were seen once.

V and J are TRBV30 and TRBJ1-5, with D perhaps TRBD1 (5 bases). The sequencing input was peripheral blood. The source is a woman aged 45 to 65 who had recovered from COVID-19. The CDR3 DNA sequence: TGTGCCTGGAGTGTACAGGTCCATCAGCCCCAGCATTTT. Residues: CAWSVQVHQPQHF. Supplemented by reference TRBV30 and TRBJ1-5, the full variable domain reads SQTIHQWPATLVQPVGSPLSLECTVEGTSNPNLYWYRQAAGRGLQLLFYSVGIGQISSEVPQNLSASRPQDRQFILSSKKLLLSDSGFYLCAWSVQVHQPQHFGDGTRLSIL.